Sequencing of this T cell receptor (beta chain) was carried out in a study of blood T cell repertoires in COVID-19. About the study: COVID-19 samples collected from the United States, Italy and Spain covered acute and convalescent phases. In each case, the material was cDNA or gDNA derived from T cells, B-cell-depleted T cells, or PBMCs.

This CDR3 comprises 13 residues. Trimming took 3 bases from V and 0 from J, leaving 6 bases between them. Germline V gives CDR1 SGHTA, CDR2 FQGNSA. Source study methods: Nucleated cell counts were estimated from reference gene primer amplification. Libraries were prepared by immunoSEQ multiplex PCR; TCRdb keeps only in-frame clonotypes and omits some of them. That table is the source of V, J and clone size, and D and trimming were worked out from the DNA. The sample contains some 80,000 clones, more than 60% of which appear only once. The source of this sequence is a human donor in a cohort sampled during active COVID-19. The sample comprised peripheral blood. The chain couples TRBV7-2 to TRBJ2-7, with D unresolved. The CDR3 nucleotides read TGTGCCAGCAGCTTTGGGCGCTCCTACGAGCAGTACTTC. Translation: CASSFGRSYEQYF.